This TCR beta chain was observed in a study of T cell responses to AZD1222 COVID-19 vaccine. The study, taken as a whole, reports: Repertoire samples came only from after the peak T cell response. Just a handful of people given AZD1222 tested seropositive at baseline. Elevations in Spike-specific TCR breadth and depth followed administration of two AZD1222 doses. Regions left unmutated in variants are reportedly the target of nearly half of spike-specific TCRs.

This CDR3 region has 14 residues. Germline V gene lookup returns CDR1 KGHSH and CDR2 LQKENI. Trimming shortened V by 2 bases and J by 5 bases, and 12 bases separated the two germline ends. Data came from immunoSEQ multiplex PCR; TCRdb stores just in-frame clones and leaves some out. The data show roughly 160,000 clones, 93% seen once. A remark on this clone: Its antigen is undetermined.

The chain couples TRBV18 to TRBJ1-1; D gene ambiguous. Sequences were derived from peripheral blood, sampled on day 0 of AZD1222 vaccination. The clonotype originates from an adult in good health. CDR3 protein: CASSPGRVGTEAFF. The CDR3 DNA reads as TGTGCCAGCTCACCAGGAAGGGTTGGAACTGAAGCTTTCTTT.